The clone carrying this T cell receptor (beta chain) was seen repeatedly, ten times or more. Antigen specificity is unknown. At one end the junction does not follow the germline gene, possibly because of a read error. Moderate-to-severe activity, CAS ≥3, NOSPECS ≥4 and duration under 3 months were recorded for donors with ophthalmopathy. The authors amplified TCR beta CDR3 regions, and they did so from RNA transcripts for repertoire sequencing. HTBI primers primed a first-round RT-PCR, and a second-round multiplex PCR followed. MiXCR, run by TCRdb on the multiplex PCR reads, gives a single entry per CDR3 protein. Among almost 750,000 distinct CDR3 sequences, roughly 40% were seen once, and the ten largest hold roughly 45%. These data originate in a study of Graves' ophthalmopathy and Graves' hyperthyroidism. Study findings and constraints: Detection in blood was also observed for most expanded thyroid clonotypes above 0.001 frequency.

The CDR3 has 14 amino acids. The V gene's germline CDR1 is SQVTM and CDR2 ANQGSEA. Specimen: peripheral blood. The clonotype originates from an adult man with Graves' ophthalmopathy. The V call is TRBV29-1, the J call TRBJ1-4, with a possible D match to TRBD1 (5 bases). The chain's CDR3 is CSVEGTKSNEKLFF. As DNA, the CDR3 is TGCAGCGTGGAAGGGACTAAGAGCAATGAAAAACTGTTTTTT.